These 27 T cell receptor beta chains were sequenced from one sample in a study of patients and donors after allogeneic stem cell transplantation. TCRdb reprocessed the RT-PCR reads with MiXCR, giving one entry per CDR3 protein. The top ten hold 5.5% to 6.5% of the sample, which has roughly 960,000 distinct CDR3 sequences, about 20% seen once. Sequences were obtained from blood, either unsorted or a sorted T cell fraction (not recorded which). Receptors were obtained from a human donor who was either an allogeneic HSCT recipient or a stem cell or donor lymphocyte infusion donor (not recorded which). It is not recorded whose cells these are; they may come from a transplant donor.

The V and J genes are TRBV4-3 and TRBJ2-1; either TRBD1 or TRBD2 may supply D (5 bases each). This CDR3 has 15 amino acids. The V and J ends lost 0 bases and 9 bases respectively, with 15 bases between them. Germline V gene lookup returns CDR1 LGHNA and CDR2 YSLEER. CDR3 DNA: TGCGCCAGCAGCCAAGACGGACGGGGCCTACCTGAGCAGTTCTTC. Residues: CASSQDGRGLPEQFF.

The chain employs TRBV5-1 and TRBJ1-5; D unresolved. Trimming took 3 bases from V and 4 from J, leaving 8 bases between them. The germline V gene encodes CDR1 SGHRS and CDR2 YFSETQ. The CDR3 covers 13 residues. CDR3 loop: CASSWNGNQPQHF. Here the CDR3 DNA reads TGCGCCAGCAGCTGGAATGGTAATCAGCCCCAGCATTTT.

V and J are TRBV4-2 and TRBJ2-3; TRBD2 matches at 7 bases. V lost 0 bases to trimming and J lost 5 bases; unmatched junction nucleotides: 2. This CDR3 is 14 amino acids long. Germline assignment: CDR1 LGHNA and CDR2 YNFKEQ. The CDR3 loop is CASSQDRGVDTQYF. CDR3 nucleotide sequence: TGTGCCAGCAGCCAAGATCGGGGGGTAGATACGCAGTATTTT.

Comment on this clonotype: Given a much more abundant clone one base away, this may be a read error. The genes are TRBV5-6 and TRBJ2-2, with D maybe TRBD2 (6 bases). Germline V gene data show CDR1 as SGHDT and CDR2 as YYEEEE. The CDR3 runs 16 residues. Trimming stripped 7 bases from V and 7 bases from J, with 23 bases between. This CDR3 is CASGQRRGLRNGELFF. The CDR3, as DNA: TGTGCCAGCGGCCAGAGGAGGGGCCTCAGGAACGGGGAGCTGTTTTTT.

This clonotype was seen at least ten times. The rearrangement uses TRBV12-3 or TRBV12-4 and TRBJ2-7; D might be TRBD1 (7 bases). V lost 3 bases to trimming and J lost 7 bases, with 13 bases between them. This CDR3 has 13 residues. CDR3 nucleotide sequence: TGTGCCAGCAGTTTTGACAGGGAGGTGGAGCAGTACTTC. Translating gives CASSFDREVEQYF.

This clonotype was detected a few times. The V call is TRBV24-1, the J call TRBJ2-5; D might be TRBD2 (7 bases). V was clipped by 0 bases and J by 5 bases, with 9 bases between them. The CDR3 is made up of 14 amino acids. Germline CDR1 KGHDR, CDR2 SFDVKD. The CDR3 DNA follows: TGTGCCACCAGTGATTTGAGGGGGGGGGAGACCCAGTACTTC. Translating it yields CATSDLRGGETQYF.

The genes are TRBV25-1 and TRBJ2-6; D gene ambiguous. Germline-derived CDR1 and CDR2 are MGHDK and SYGVNS. The V gene lost 8 bases and the J gene lost 0 bases, with 11 bases spanning the gap. This CDR3 spans 15 amino acids. The CDR3 DNA reads as TGTGCCAGCGGACCCCCCGGCTCTGGGGCCAACGTCCTGACTTTC. It is translated as CASGPPGSGANVLTF.

The genes are TRBV5-1 and TRBJ2-1; 10 positions agree with TRBD1. The CDR3 has 16 amino acids. Trimming took 5 bases from V and 8 from J; bases not matched to a gene: 13. Germline-derived CDR1 and CDR2 are SGHRS and YFSETQ. The CDR3 DNA sequence: TGCGCCAGCAGTTCCGTACGTGAGACAGGGGGCTATGAGCAGTTCTTC. Translating it yields CASSSVRETGGYEQFF.

The chain links TRBV20-1 to TRBJ2-1; TRBD2 agrees at 10 bases. The CDR3 spans 16 residues. Germline values: CDR1 DFQATT, CDR2 SNEGSKA (reference sequence). CDR3 nucleotide sequence: TGCAGCCTTACGGTTGCTAGCGGGGGCCGGGGGAATGAGCAGTTCTTC. It encodes CSLTVASGGRGNEQFF.

This clonotype was observed at least ten times. The chain employs TRBV12-3 or TRBV12-4 and TRBJ1-1, with D unresolved. The V and J ends lost 2 bases and 7 bases respectively, with 20 bases between them. The CDR3 has 16 amino acids. The CDR3, as DNA: TGTGCCAGCAGTTTAACGGACCTGGGCCCTCAAAATGAAGCTTTCTTT. It is translated as CASSLTDLGPQNEAFF.

This clonotype has just a few counts. V is TRBV5-1 and J is TRBJ1-2; D remains unclear. Germline CDR1 is SGHRS and CDR2 is YFSETQ. This CDR3 contains 13 residues. V was clipped by 1 base and J by 5 bases, with 9 bases between them. The CDR3 bases are TGCGCCAGCAGCTTGTCGAACACGTATGGCTACACCTTC. This sequence encodes CASSLSNTYGYTF.

This clonotype has a handful of counts. V is TRBV5-1 and J is TRBJ2-2; perhaps TRBD2 as D (6 bases). CDR1 SGHRS and CDR2 YFSETQ come from the germline V gene. The V gene lost 3 bases and the J gene lost 2 bases, with 14 bases spanning the gap. The CDR3 has 16 amino acids. The CDR3 sequence is CASSYKSSGNTGELFF. CDR3 sequence (DNA): TGCGCCAGCAGCTACAAAAGTAGCGGAAACACCGGGGAGCTGTTTTTT.

In its sample, this clonotype was seen many times. The genes are TRBV29-1 and TRBJ1-2; 11 nucleotides align to TRBD1. The germline CDR1 and CDR2 sequences are SQVTM and ANQGSEA. There are 15 residues in the CDR3. V shed 3 bases, J shed 8 bases, and the junction held 11 bases outside the gene matches. The CDR3: CSVDPRDRGSLGYTF. CDR3 nucleotides: TGCAGCGTTGACCCCCGGGACAGGGGGTCATTGGGCTACACCTTC.

This clonotype occurred a few times. This chain links TRBV30 with TRBJ1-2; D is uncertain. Germline V lookup: CDR1 GTSNPN, CDR2 SVGIG (reference sequence). The CDR3 is made up of 10 amino acids. Trimming took off 2 bases at V and 8 bases at J, with 6 bases between the two ends. CDR3 region: CAWSHGGYTF. In DNA form, the CDR3 reads TGTGCCTGGAGTCATGGGGGCTACACCTTC.

This clonotype was counted a few times. The chain couples TRBV20-1 to TRBJ2-3, with D tentatively TRBD1 or TRBD2 (5 bases each). Germline V gene data show CDR1 as DFQATT and CDR2 as SNEGSKA (reference sequence). The V end was cut by 3 bases, the J end by 3 bases, with 13 bases between. The CDR3 runs 14 residues. The CDR3 spells CSARPGPKTDTQYF. The CDR3 nucleotides read TGCAGTGCTAGGCCGGGACCGAAAACAGATACGCAGTATTTT.

The rearrangement links TRBV20-1 to TRBJ2-5, with 8 positions matching TRBD1. The CDR3 runs 19 residues. Looked up from germline, CDR1 is DFQATT and CDR2 is SNEGSKA (reference sequence). The ends lost 1 base at V and 1 base at J; junction bases unmatched: 17. The CDR3 DNA sequence: TGCAGTGCTAGAGTCCCGGGACAGGCTCGATCGACGGCCCAAGAGACCCAGTACTTC. This gives the protein CSARVPGQARSTAQETQYF.

This chain connects TRBV10-3 to TRBJ1-6, with 9 bases identical to TRBD1. V shed 8 bases and J 9 bases; nucleotides not matched to a gene: 5. Germline CDR1 reads ENHRY; CDR2 reads SYGVKD. The CDR3 runs 13 residues. The CDR3 DNA is TGTGCCATCGGGGGGACAGGGATTTCACCCCTCCACTTT. It yields the protein CAIGGTGISPLHF.

In this sample, this clonotype turned up a few times. The chain recombines TRBV27 with TRBJ2-7; 15 bases agree with TRBD2. This CDR3 comprises 19 residues. CDR1 MNHEY and CDR2 SMNVEV come from the germline V gene (reference sequence). With V trimmed by 6 bases and J by 0 bases, 12 bases remained unmatched. DNA for the CDR3: TGTGCCAGCAGCTTCTTGGGACTAGCGGGGGGTAGGAGCTCCTACGAGCAGTACTTC. It yields the protein CASSFLGLAGGRSSYEQYF.

The chain links TRBV7-9 to TRBJ2-2; either TRBD1 or TRBD2 may fit D (5 bases each). The CDR3 is made up of 16 amino acids. V was shortened by 7 bases and J by 0 bases, with 15 bases between the two germline ends. CDR1 and CDR2 from the germline V gene are SEHNR and FQNEAQ (reference sequence). The CDR3 loop reads CASNGAGFANTGELFF. CDR3 nucleotides: TGTGCCAGCAACGGGGCGGGCTTCGCGAACACCGGGGAGCTGTTTTTT.

There are a few counts of this clonotype. V gene TRBV29-1 combines with J gene TRBJ2-7; a possible D gene is TRBD1 (7 bases). V was clipped by 4 bases and J by 4 bases, with 14 bases between them. From germline, CDR1 is SQVTM and CDR2 ANQGSEA. The CDR3 consists of 13 residues. CDR3 region: CSVGQGGGYEQYF. The CDR3 DNA reads as TGCAGCGTTGGACAGGGAGGAGGATACGAGCAGTACTTC.

The rearrangement joins TRBV2 to TRBJ2-5; D call uncertain. The V and J ends lost 6 bases and 4 bases respectively, with 12 bases between them. Germline-derived CDR1 and CDR2 are SNHLY and FYNNEI. This CDR3 region has 13 residues. CDR3 protein: CASRPPMRETQYF. In nucleotides, the CDR3 is TGTGCCAGCAGGCCCCCGATGAGAGAGACCCAGTACTTC.

In its sample, this clonotype was seen a few times. This chain uses TRBV7-9 with TRBJ1-5; perhaps TRBD1 as D (5 bases). Trimming cost V 5 bases and J 2 bases, with 13 bases left between them. Per germline, CDR1 SEHNR and CDR2 FQNEAQ (reference sequence). This CDR3 comprises 15 residues. The DNA for the CDR3 is TGTGCCAGCAGCCGCCTGGGGGGAGGCAATCAGCCCCAGCATTTT. Amino acids: CASSRLGGGNQPQHF.

V is TRBV5-1 and J is TRBJ2-5; D perhaps matches TRBD2 (6 bases). V was cut by 4 bases and J by 7 bases, with 23 bases left in between. The CDR3 sequence is 16 residues long. Germline V CDR1 and CDR2: SGHRS, YFSETQ. The CDR3 sequence: CASSPGTGTQKGTQYF. CDR3 DNA sequence: TGCGCCAGCAGCCCGGGAACCGGGACTCAAAAGGGGACCCAGTACTTC.

The chain joins TRBV3-1 to TRBJ1-2; D unclear. This CDR3 region has 15 residues. Trimming left V 1 base short and J 1 base short, with 10 bases between. In germline, CDR1 is LGHDT, CDR2 YNNKEL (reference sequence). This CDR3 reads CASSQGSRDNYGYTF. The DNA for the CDR3 is TGTGCCAGCAGCCAAGGTTCCCGGGATAACTATGGCTACACCTTC. Supplemented by reference TRBV3-1 and TRBJ1-2, the full variable domain reads DTAVSQTPKYLVTQMGNDKSIKCEQNLGHDTMYWYKQDSKKFLKIMFSYNNKELIINETVPNRFSPKSPDKAHLNLHINSLELGDSAVYFCASSQGSRDNYGYTFGSGTRLTVV.

This sequence joins TRBV6-1 and TRBJ2-5; TRBD2 matches 10 bases. The CDR3 runs 14 residues. Germline trimming cut 6 bases from V and 4 bases from J; bases unmatched to any gene: 5. Germline values: CDR1 MNHNS, CDR2 SASEGT. CDR3 DNA: TGTGCCAGCAGACCCAGACTAGCGGGAGAGACCCAGTACTTC. Its protein is CASRPRLAGETQYF.

This clonotype was picked up a small number of times. This chain uses TRBV6-1 with TRBJ2-3, with 11 bases identical to TRBD2. This CDR3 has 16 residues. Trimming removed 6 bases from V and 4 bases from J; junction bases left unmatched: 9. The germline CDR1 and CDR2 sequences are MNHNS and SASEGT. DNA of the CDR3: TGTGCCAGCAGCGCGCATAGCGGGAGGGCCTCAGATACGCAGTATTTT. Protein sequence: CASSAHSGRASDTQYF.

The chain has TRBV11-2 and TRBJ2-4, with unresolved D. There are 12 residues in the CDR3. The V end lost 6 bases, the J end lost 5 bases, and 8 bases lay between the germline ends. The germline CDR1 and CDR2 sequences are SGHAT and FQNNGV. CDR3 protein: CASSNSENIQYF. DNA for the CDR3: TGTGCCAGCAGTAACAGTGAAAACATTCAGTACTTC.